What follows is one T cell receptor (beta chain) and its context. Antigen unknown. V lost 0 bases and J 4 bases, leaving 5 bases between the germline ends. Germline CDR1 and CDR2: SGHRS and YFSETQ. The CDR3 runs 13 residues. These data belong to a study of cytomegalovirus exposure and HLA in healthy donors. Study conclusions and caveats: Among TCR sequences, most were rare, though some public TCRs appeared in many donors.

Those who donated were healthy bone marrow donors. The study ran its PCR with 60 Vbeta and 13 Jbeta primers. Libraries were prepared by immunoSEQ multiplex PCR; TCRdb keeps only in-frame clonotypes and omits some of them. The sample holds over 85,000 clones; just over 65% are singletons and the top ten take about 2%. What was sequenced was PBMCs. The V call is TRBV5-1, the J call TRBJ1-3, with D uncertain. This clonotype originated in a man between 25 and 39 years old in good health and CMV-seronegative. The DNA for the CDR3 is TGCGCCAGCAGCTTGGCCGGGGGAAACACCATATATTTT. This translates into CASSLAGGNTIYF.